In this sample, the clone carrying this TCR beta chain turned up a few times. Antigen unknown. This sample was taken from a study of cytomegalovirus exposure and HLA in healthy donors. Study-wide results and caveats: The study assumed roughly uniform donor sequencing depth for presence/absence analyses.

The PCR had 60 Vbeta and 13 Jbeta primers. TCRdb's table, derived via immunoSEQ multiplex PCR, lists solely in-frame clones and lacks some. Seen here are about 74,000 clones, roughly 72% observed once, and the top ten hold around 10%. The CDR3 is 15 residues long. Trimming shortened V by 4 bases and J by 0 bases, and 9 bases separated the two germline ends. Germline CDR1 reads KGHSY; CDR2 reads FQNENV. Sequencing was carried out using PBMCs. The TCR sequence derives from a woman aged 35 to 49 in good health and CMV-seropositive. J is TRBJ1-4 and V is TRBV16, with D uncertain. The CDR3 is CASSPSGTTNEKLFF. CDR3 nucleotides: TGTGCCAGCAGCCCGTCGGGAACAACTAATGAAAAACTGTTTTTT.